Presented here are 30 T cell receptor beta chains from one specimen sequenced in a study of CD8+CD57+ T cells in acquired aplastic anemia. Genomic DNA, serving as template, underwent TCR beta VDJ and CDR3 profiling. TCRdb analysed the reads with MiXCR anew, one entry per CDR3 protein. The sample has 450,000 to 550,000 distinct CDR3 sequences; approximately 33% are singletons. Only patients with CD8+CD57+ cell expansion on flow cytometry were chosen for sequencing. The material sequenced was sorted CD4+, CD8+, or CD8+CD57+ T cells (not recorded which) from PBMCs. All receptors come from a human donor with aplastic anemia.

The genes are TRBV29-1 and TRBJ2-1, with D unclear. V gave up 7 bases and J gave up 0 bases, with 7 bases separating them. In germline, CDR1 is SQVTM, CDR2 ANQGSEA. The CDR3 consists of 12 residues. Here the CDR3 reads CSEGSSYNEQFF. The CDR3 DNA reads as TGCAGCGAAGGAAGCTCCTACAATGAGCAGTTCTTC.

V gene TRBV20-1 combines with J gene TRBJ2-2; no reliable D call. Trimming removed 5 bases from V and 0 bases from J, with 7 bases in between. This CDR3 has 13 amino acids. Germline lookup yields CDR1 DFQATT and CDR2 SNEGSKA (reference sequence). The CDR3 DNA sequence: TGCAGTGCTCTCCCAACGAACACCGGGGAGCTGTTTTTT. This translates into CSALPTNTGELFF.

This clonotype appeared many times. The CDR3 DNA is TGCAGTGCTAGAGCGCAGGGGGGTTCCTCACCCCTCCACTTT. Its protein is CSARAQGGSSPLHF. The chain couples TRBV20-1 to TRBJ1-6, with 7 bases aligning to TRBD1. This CDR3 contains 14 residues. Germline lookup yields CDR1 DFQATT and CDR2 SNEGSKA (reference sequence). V shed 1 base and J 10 bases; nucleotides not matched to a gene: 7.

The V and J genes are TRBV27 and TRBJ1-4; tentatively, D is TRBD1 (5 bases). The V gene lost 6 bases and the J gene lost 7 bases, with 18 bases spanning the gap. Per the germline V gene, CDR1 is MNHEY and CDR2 is SMNVEV (reference sequence). The CDR3 has 15 residues. The chain's CDR3 is CASSRSGEGSEKLFF. The CDR3 nucleotides read TGTGCCAGCAGCCGGAGCGGAGAGGGGAGTGAAAAACTGTTTTTT.

About this clonotype itself: A read error is likely, as this CDR3 ends without the conserved phenylalanine or tryptophan. V gene TRBV20-1 combines with J gene TRBJ2-7, with D possibly being TRBD1 (6 bases). Looked up from germline, CDR1 is DFQATT and CDR2 is SNEGSKA (reference sequence). The CDR3 extends over 12 amino acids. Trimming shortened V by 3 bases and J by 2 bases, and 8 bases separated the two germline ends. The CDR3 nucleotides read TGCAGTGCTAGGGACAGAACCTACGAGCAGTACCTC. Its translation: CSARDRTYEQYL.

The chain uses TRBV10-3 and TRBJ2-3; 12 bases are a match to TRBD2. Germline V lookup: CDR1 ENHRY, CDR2 SYGVKD. The CDR3 has 14 amino acids. The ends lost 11 bases at V and 3 bases at J; junction bases unmatched: 6. CDR3 bases: TGTGCCGCGAGAGGACTAGCGGGGACAGATACGCAGTATTTT. Protein: CAARGLAGTDTQYF.

In regard to this clonotype: Being one base from a much bigger clone, this may be a read error. The chain couples TRBV20-1 to TRBJ1-2; 7 bases align to TRBD1. The germline gives CDR1 DFQATT, CDR2 SNEGSKA (reference sequence). This CDR3 spans 13 amino acids. V was clipped by 1 base and J by 7 bases; unmatched bases: 6. CDR3 region: CSARVDREGGYTF. The DNA of the CDR3 is TGCAGTGCTAGAGTTGACAGGGAGGGTGGCTACACCTTC.

This clonotype was seen many times. The chain employs TRBV10-3 and TRBJ2-2, with D unresolved. Trimming shortened V by 5 bases and J by 1 base, and 5 bases separated the two germline ends. The CDR3 loop spans 13 amino acids. Germline CDR1 reads ENHRY; CDR2 reads SYGVKD. DNA of the CDR3: TGTGCCATCAGTCCCTTGAACACCGGGGAGCTGTTTTTT. This sequence encodes CAISPLNTGELFF.

This clonotype has at least ten counts. This chain links TRBV2 with TRBJ1-1; D perhaps matches TRBD1 (6 bases). Germline CDR1 is SNHLY and CDR2 is FYNNEI. V was shortened by 6 bases and J by 5 bases, with 13 bases between the two germline ends. The length of the CDR3 is 13 residues. The CDR3 loop is CASSYRVGTEAFF. The DNA for the CDR3 is TGTGCCAGCAGCTACAGGGTCGGGACTGAAGCTTTCTTT.

This clonotype was observed a few times. The chain is built from TRBV4-1 and TRBJ1-2, with a possible D match to TRBD1 (5 bases). V lost 7 bases, J lost 4 bases, and 19 bases lay in between. CDR1 and CDR2 from the germline V gene are MGHRA and YSYEKL. The CDR3 consists of 15 residues. The CDR3 region is CASTLRDYGGYGYTF. The CDR3 nucleotides read TGCGCCAGCACCCTCCGGGATTACGGGGGCTATGGCTACACCTTC.

V is TRBV6-5 and J is TRBJ2-7; 7 bases line up with TRBD2. The CDR3 runs 16 residues. In germline, CDR1 is MNHEY, CDR2 SVGAGI. J lost 0 bases, V lost 0 bases, and 5 bases had no gene match. The CDR3 region is CASSYSATSDSYEQYF. The CDR3 nucleotides read TGTGCCAGCAGTTACTCGGCCACTAGCGACTCCTACGAGCAGTACTTC.

This clonotype was seen repeatedly, ten times or more. CDR3 loop: CASSLALGGSTDTQYF. CDR3 coding DNA: TGTGCCAGCAGCTTAGCGCTGGGGGGGAGCACAGATACGCAGTATTTT. This chain links TRBV7-6 with TRBJ2-3; TRBD2 aligns across 7 bases. Germline V gene lookup returns CDR1 SGHVS and CDR2 FNYEAQ. The ends lost 0 bases at V and 0 bases at J; junction bases unmatched: 3. CDR3 length equals 16 residues.

This chain connects TRBV9 to TRBJ2-2; TRBD2 agrees at 11 bases. Germline V gene sequence: CDR1 SGDLS, CDR2 YYNGEE. The CDR3 is made up of 13 amino acids. V shed 3 bases, J shed 8 bases, and the junction held 0 bases outside the gene matches. The CDR3 spells CASSGLAGGELFF. The CDR3 coding sequence is TGTGCCAGCAGCGGACTAGCGGGAGGGGAGCTGTTTTTT.

The gene calls are TRBV25-1 and TRBJ2-6; D is possibly TRBD1 (6 bases). This CDR3 is built from 18 residues. Trimming cost V 6 bases and J 2 bases, with 20 bases left between them. Germline values: CDR1 MGHDK, CDR2 SYGVNS. The CDR3 coding sequence is TGTGCCAGCAGCGTATCCCCACTACGACAGGCTGGGGCCAACGTCCTGACTTTC. This sequence encodes CASSVSPLRQAGANVLTF.

V usage is TRBV10-3 and J usage is TRBJ1-2; 9 nucleotides agree with TRBD1. The CDR3 is made up of 16 amino acids. Trimming took 6 bases from V and 7 from J; bases not matched to a gene: 15. Germline V gives CDR1 ENHRY, CDR2 SYGVKD. CDR3 nucleotides: TGTGCCATCAGCCGGGACAGGGTGCGAGTGGCTGCTGGCTACACCTTC. Protein sequence: CAISRDRVRVAAGYTF.

The sample holds many counts of this clonotype. The genes are TRBV2 and TRBJ2-1; 8 bases map to TRBD2. CDR3 length: 15 amino acids. Trimming at V came to 7 bases and at J to 4 bases, leaving 9 bases not matched to a gene. Per the germline V gene, CDR1 is SNHLY and CDR2 is FYNNEI. DNA of the CDR3: TGTGCCAGCAAGAAGCTGGGACTAGAATACAATGAGCAGTTCTTC. Protein sequence: CASKKLGLEYNEQFF. Full variable domain (outside the CDR3, taken from reference TRBV2 and TRBJ2-1): EPEVTQTPSHQVTQMGQEVILRCVPISNHLYFYWYRQILGQKVEFLVSFYNNEISEKSEIFDDQFSVERPDGSNFTLKIRSTKLEDSAMYFCASKKLGLEYNEQFFGPGTRLTVL.

The table lists this clonotype with a few counts. The J gene is TRBJ2-7, the V gene TRBV11-2; 9 positions match TRBD1. The germline V gene encodes CDR1 SGHAT and CDR2 FQNNGV. V shed 1 base and J 1 base; nucleotides not matched to a gene: 14. The CDR3 runs 19 residues. CDR3 DNA: TGTGCCAGCAGCTTAGTAGGGGGACAGGGATTTGCCCAATCCTACGAGCAGTACTTC. It encodes CASSLVGGQGFAQSYEQYF.

This sequence joins TRBV5-1 and TRBJ2-3; D possibly corresponds to TRBD2 (6 bases). The V end was cut by 1 base, the J end by 0 bases, with 12 bases between. This CDR3 has 16 amino acids. CDR1 and CDR2 (germline): SGHRS, YFSETQ. CDR3 residues: CASSLPGGGSTDTQYF. DNA for the CDR3: TGCGCCAGCAGCTTGCCGGGCGGAGGGAGCACAGATACGCAGTATTTT. Filled out from reference TRBV5-1 and TRBJ2-3, the complete variable domain reads KAGVTQTPRYLIKTRGQQVTLSCSPISGHRSVSWYQQTPGQGLQFLFEYFSETQRNKGNFPGRFSGRQFSNSRSEMNVSTLELGDSALYLCASSLPGGGSTDTQYFGPGTRLTVL.

This clonotype was detected only a few times. The chain carries TRBV7-2 and TRBJ1-3; no firm D call. Germline V lookup: CDR1 SGHTA, CDR2 FQGNSA. This CDR3 region has 10 residues. V was shortened by 11 bases and J by 5 bases, with 7 bases between the two germline ends. The DNA of the CDR3 is TGTGCCTGGATGAGAAACACCATATATTTT. Its translation: CAWMRNTIYF.

This clonotype was seen a handful of times. V gene TRBV15 combines with J gene TRBJ1-2; D not resolved. There are 11 residues in the CDR3. Trimming removed 2 bases at V and 4 bases at J, with 2 bases between. In germline, CDR1 is LNHNV, CDR2 YYDKDF (reference sequence). CDR3 loop: CATSRSYGYTF. CDR3 DNA: TGTGCCACCAGCAGAAGCTATGGCTACACCTTC.

The sample holds a few counts of this clonotype. This chain uses TRBV6-1 with TRBJ2-3, with 9 bases lining up with TRBD1. V lost 0 bases, J lost 5 bases, and 3 bases stayed unmatched. Germline V CDR1 and CDR2: MNHNS, SASEGT. The length of the CDR3 is 15 residues. The CDR3 is CASSEAGQGIDTQYF. CDR3 bases: TGTGCCAGCAGTGAAGCGGGACAGGGAATAGATACGCAGTATTTT.

The sample holds a few counts of this clonotype. The chain combines TRBV5-1 with TRBJ2-7; D tentatively fits TRBD1 or TRBD2 (6 bases each). The J call may be faulty, since TRBJ2-1 better matches the DNA end. The CDR3 covers 19 residues. Germline assignment: CDR1 SGHRS and CDR2 YFSETQ. DNA of the CDR3: TGCGCCCCCCGCGCCAGCACGCATATTCGGGGGCCGTCAGCCAATGAGCAGTTCTTC. It yields the protein CAPRASTHIRGPSANEQFF.

This clonotype came up many times. The chain couples TRBV29-1 to TRBJ2-5; 7 bases fit TRBD2. The J segment lost 5 bases and the V segment lost 3 bases, leaving 3 bases of the junction unmatched. The germline gives CDR1 SQVTM, CDR2 ANQGSEA. This CDR3 has 12 residues. The CDR3 is CSVDSGLETQYF. The CDR3 nucleotides read TGCAGCGTTGATAGCGGGCTTGAGACCCAGTACTTC.

V is TRBV6-1 and J is TRBJ2-2; D perhaps matches TRBD1 (5 bases). This CDR3 comprises 15 residues. The V and J ends lost 6 bases and 2 bases respectively, with 13 bases between them. From germline, CDR1 is MNHNS and CDR2 SASEGT. In nucleotides, the CDR3 is TGTGCCAGCAGCGACGGACACACCAACACCGGGGAGCTGTTTTTT. This encodes CASSDGHTNTGELFF.

This clonotype was counted many times. The chain is built from TRBV10-3 and TRBJ1-5; 8 bases map to TRBD1. CDR1 is ENHRY and CDR2 is SYGVKD in the germline V gene. The ends lost 5 bases at V and 5 bases at J; junction bases unmatched: 2. This CDR3 spans 13 amino acids. For the CDR3, the DNA is TGTGCCATCAGTAAACAGGGGGATCAGCCCCAGCATTTT. It yields the protein CAISKQGDQPQHF.

This clonotype was counted only a few times. V gene TRBV20-1 combines with J gene TRBJ2-7; TRBD2 agrees at 9 bases. Germline-derived CDR1 and CDR2 are DFQATT and SNEGSKA (reference sequence). This CDR3 is 14 amino acids long. V was clipped by 5 bases and J by 6 bases; unmatched bases: 11. The CDR3 nucleotides read TGCAGTGCTGCTCGCACGACTAGCGGAGGCGAGCAGTACTTC. It translates to CSAARTTSGGEQYF.

This rearrangement joins TRBV15 to TRBJ2-7, with 7 bases matching TRBD1. Germline V gives CDR1 LNHNV, CDR2 YYDKDF (reference sequence). This CDR3 contains 15 residues. V dropped 1 base and J dropped 3; count of bases not matched to a gene: 6. CDR3: CATSRVRAGGYEQYF. In DNA, the CDR3 is TGTGCCACCAGCAGAGTAAGGGCAGGGGGCTACGAGCAGTACTTC.

To note about this clonotype: An end of the junction differs from the germline gene, which may be a read error. The CDR3 nucleotides read TGTACCAGCAAAATGACAGGGAAGAACACTGAAGCTTTCTTT. Translation gives CTSKMTGKNTEAFF. The rearrangement uses TRBV3-1 and TRBJ1-1, with 7 bases identical to TRBD1. Per germline, CDR1 LGHDT and CDR2 YNNKEL (reference sequence). CDR3 size: 14 residues. Full variable domain (missing parts from reference TRBV3-1 and TRBJ1-1): DTAVSQTPKYLVTQMGNDKSIKCEQNLGHDTMYWYKQDSKKFLKIMFSYNNKELIINETVPNRFSPKSPDKAHLNLHINSLELGDSAVYFCTSKMTGKNTEAFFGQGTRLTVV.

This clonotype was seen just once. The gene calls are TRBV27 and TRBJ2-1, with TRBD1 matching over 9 bases. Germline-derived CDR1 and CDR2 are MNHEY and SMNVEV (reference sequence). The trim removed 5 bases at V and 6 bases at J, leaving 11 bases unmatched. The CDR3 sequence is 16 residues long. CDR3 bases: TGTGCCAGCAGTCCGCTGCCGGGACAGGGAATCAATGAGCAGTTCTTC. Its protein product is CASSPLPGQGINEQFF.

In its sample, this clonotype was seen many times. V gene TRBV5-8 combines with J gene TRBJ1-4; D unresolved. The CDR3 contains 13 residues. The V end lost 0 bases, the J end lost 12 bases, and 12 bases lay between the germline ends. Germline values: CDR1 SGHTS, CDR2 YDEGEE. The DNA of the CDR3 is TGTGCCAGCAGCTTGGATGCGAGTGACGAACTGTTTTTT. Protein product: CASSLDASDELFF. Supplemented by reference TRBV5-8 and TRBJ1-4, the full variable domain reads EAGVTQSPTHLIKTRGQQATLRCSPISGHTSVYWYQQALGLGLQFLLWYDEGEERNRGNFPPRFSGRQFPNYSSELNVNALELEDSALYLCASSLDASDELFFGSGTQLSVL.